The next 12 T cell receptor beta chains were all read from a single sample in a study of shared clonotypes between healthy human individuals. Profiled with immunoSEQ multiplex PCR; TCRdb holds only in-frame clones, not every one. The sample lists about 450,000 clones, 70% to 80% occurring once. The specimen sequenced was PBMCs. All receptors come from a woman aged 40-49 years in good health. Some clones in this sample may be carry-over from other donors' samples.

The CDR3 is CASIRLGTGRGYTF. CDR3 DNA sequence: TGTGCCAGCATTCGATTGGGGACAGGGCGGGGCTACACCTTC. The chain uses TRBV6-4 and TRBJ1-2; 9 bases map to TRBD1. Germline CDR1 MRHNA, CDR2 SNTAGT. V was pared by 7 bases and J by 8 bases, with 11 bases of the junction left unmatched. This CDR3 is 14 amino acids long.

The gene calls are TRBV27 and TRBJ2-5; D possibly matches TRBD1 or TRBD2 (8 bases each). CDR1 and CDR2 from the germline V gene are MNHEY and SMNVEV (reference sequence). The CDR3 extends over 14 amino acids. V was trimmed by 6 bases and J by 11 bases, leaving 22 bases between them. CDR3 protein: CASRMTGATGGQYF. As DNA, the CDR3 is TGTGCCAGCAGAATGACAGGGGCCACGGGGGGGCAGTACTTC.

The chain recombines TRBV11-2 with TRBJ2-7, with TRBD2 identical over 8 bases. Germline CDR1 reads SGHAT; CDR2 reads FQNNGV. The CDR3 is 16 residues long. V was clipped by 3 bases and J by 0 bases; unmatched bases: 7. CDR3 coding DNA: TGTGCCAGCAGCTTTGCGGGACTAGAGTCCTCCTACGAGCAGTACTTC. It encodes CASSFAGLESSYEQYF.

The chain couples TRBV23-1 to TRBJ2-7, with D maybe TRBD2 (5 bases). TRBV23-1 is designated an ORF whose function remains uncertain. The V and J ends lost 2 bases and 2 bases respectively, with 10 bases between them. This CDR3 region has 14 residues. The CDR3 here is CASSQRGPPYEQYF. CDR3 bases: TGCGCCAGCAGTCAACGGGGTCCCCCCTACGAGCAGTACTTC.

The chain is built from TRBV28 and TRBJ2-5; TRBD1 matches at 8 bases. V was clipped by 8 bases and J by 5 bases; unmatched bases: 7. Germline lookup yields CDR1 MDHEN and CDR2 SYDVKM. This CDR3 is 13 amino acids long. The DNA for the CDR3 is TGTGCCAGCTCCCCAGGGGGCATGGAGACCCAGTACTTC. Translation: CASSPGGMETQYF.

This chain links TRBV7-2 with TRBJ1-5; 9 bases agree with TRBD1. The CDR3 sequence is 16 residues long. V lost 5 bases, J lost 5 bases, and 10 bases stayed unmatched. Germline V gives CDR1 SGHTA, CDR2 FQGNSA. CDR3 in amino acids: CASSKRTGVLYQPQHF. CDR3 DNA sequence: TGTGCCAGCAGCAAACGGACAGGGGTCCTCTATCAGCCCCAGCATTTT. The full variable domain, completed using reference TRBV7-2 and TRBJ1-5, is GAGVSQSPSNKVTEKGKDVELRCDPISGHTALYWYRQSLGQGLEFLIYFQGNSAPDKSGLPSDRFSAERTGGSVSTLTIQRTQQEDSAVYLCASSKRTGVLYQPQHFGDGTRLSIL.

This chain connects TRBV7-6 to TRBJ2-1; 11 bases agree with TRBD1. V was clipped by 3 bases and J by 8 bases; unmatched bases: 9. This CDR3 is 16 amino acids long. Per germline, CDR1 SGHVS and CDR2 FNYEAQ. The CDR3 sequence: CASSFSPGQGDYEQFF. CDR3 sequence (DNA): TGTGCCAGCAGCTTCTCTCCGGGACAGGGGGATTATGAGCAGTTCTTC. Together with reference TRBV7-6 and TRBJ2-1, the CDR3 gives the full variable domain: GAGVSQSPRYKVTKRGQDVALRCDPISGHVSLYWYRQALGQGPEFLTYFNYEAQQDKSGLPNDRFSAERPEGSISTLTIQRTEQRDSAMYRCASSFSPGQGDYEQFFGPGTRLTVL.

The gene calls are TRBV28 and TRBJ1-6, with 9 bases that match TRBD1. The CDR3 length is 15 residues. From germline, CDR1 is MDHEN and CDR2 SYDVKM. Trimming at V came to 7 bases and at J to 5 bases, leaving 6 bases not matched to a gene. The CDR3 DNA follows: TGTGCCAGCACCCTTGGGGACAGGGATAATTCACCCCTCCACTTT. The encoded protein is CASTLGDRDNSPLHF.

The chain joins TRBV5-1 to TRBJ2-7; D possibly matches TRBD1 or TRBD2 (5 bases each). The CDR3 length is 14 residues. The V gene's germline CDR1 is SGHRS and CDR2 YFSETQ. Trimming stripped 6 bases from V and 0 bases from J, with 13 bases between. The CDR3: CASTRDPSSYEQYF. In DNA, the CDR3 is TGCGCCAGCACCCGGGACCCTAGCTCCTACGAGCAGTACTTC.

The chain recombines TRBV29-1 with TRBJ2-3, with D uncertain. Germline V lookup: CDR1 SQVTM, CDR2 ANQGSEA. Trimming removed 3 bases from V and 6 bases from J, with 10 bases in between. CDR3 length equals 12 residues. CDR3 region: CSVDEPRDTQYF. In DNA, the CDR3 is TGCAGCGTTGATGAACCGCGGGATACGCAGTATTTT.

The genes are TRBV11-2 and TRBJ2-6; the D is unclear. This CDR3 comprises 15 residues. Germline lookup yields CDR1 SGHAT and CDR2 FQNNGV. Trimming took off 1 base at V and 0 bases at J, with 4 bases between the two ends. The CDR3 sequence: CASSLGSSGANVLTF. CDR3 bases: TGTGCCAGCAGCTTAGGGAGCTCTGGGGCCAACGTCCTGACTTTC. Full variable domain (remainder filled in from reference TRBV11-2 and TRBJ2-6): EAGVAQSPRYKIIEKRQSVAFWCNPISGHATLYWYQQILGQGPKLLIQFQNNGVVDDSQLPKDRFSAERLKGVDSTLKIQPAKLEDSAVYLCASSLGSSGANVLTFGAGSRLTVL.

This chain joins TRBV9 and TRBJ2-3; possibly TRBD2 for D (7 bases). V was clipped by 4 bases and J by 8 bases, with 17 bases between them. Germline CDR1 and CDR2: SGDLS and YYNGEE. This CDR3 is built from 14 residues. Here the CDR3 DNA reads TGTGCCAGCAGCCCCAACCACAGGGAGGGTACGCAGTATTTT. This codes for CASSPNHREGTQYF.